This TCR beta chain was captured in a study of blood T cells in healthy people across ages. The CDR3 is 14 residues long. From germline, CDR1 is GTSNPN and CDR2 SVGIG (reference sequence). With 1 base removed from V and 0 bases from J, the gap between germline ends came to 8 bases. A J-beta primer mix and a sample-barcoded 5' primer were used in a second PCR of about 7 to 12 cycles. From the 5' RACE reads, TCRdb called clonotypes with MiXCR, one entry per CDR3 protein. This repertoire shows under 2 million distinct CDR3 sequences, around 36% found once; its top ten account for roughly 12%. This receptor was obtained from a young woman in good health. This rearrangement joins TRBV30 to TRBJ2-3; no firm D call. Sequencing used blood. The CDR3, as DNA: TGTGCCTGGAGTGACCCCTCTAGCACAGATACGCAGTATTTT. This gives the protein CAWSDPSSTDTQYF.